This T cell receptor beta chain is from a study of blood T cell repertoires in COVID-19. In the study overall: COVID-19 samples collected from the United States, Italy and Spain covered acute and convalescent phases. Sample material is recorded as cDNA or gDNA derived from T cells, B-cell-depleted T cells, or PBMCs.

The authors' processing: The authors estimated nucleated cell counts from reference gene primer amplification. Clones were sequenced by immunoSEQ multiplex PCR, and TCRdb holds only the in-frame ones, with some missing. D and trimming come from the DNA, and the V and J calls and clone size come from that table. This table holds approximately 150,000 clones, about 85% found once. The CDR3 loop spans 16 amino acids. J gave up 10 bases and V 8 bases, and 12 bases lay outside the gene matches. Germline values: CDR1 LNHNV, CDR2 YYDKDF (reference sequence). Sequenced sample: peripheral blood. The chain couples TRBV15 to TRBJ1-6; 12 bases are a match to TRBD1. The sequence was obtained from a human donor with acute or convalescent COVID-19. The donor label of this sample is uncertain. The DNA for the CDR3 is TGTGCCACCTCCCGGGACAGGGGGCTCTCGGAGTCACCCCTCCACTTT. Its protein is CATSRDRGLSESPLHF. The whole variable domain, remainder taken from reference TRBV15 and TRBJ1-6, is DAMVIQNPRYQVTQFGKPVTLSCSQTLNHNVMYWYQQKSSQAPKLLFHYYDKDFNNEADTPDNFQSRRPNTSFCFLDIRSPGLGDTAMYLCATSRDRGLSESPLHFGNGTRLTVT.